There are a few counts of the clone carrying this T cell receptor beta chain. The antigen remains unidentified. Using a J-beta primer mix together with a sample-barcoded 5' primer, a second PCR was run for about 6 to 12 cycles. One entry per CDR3 protein, called by TCRdb with MiXCR from the 5' RACE reads. Of hundreds of thousands of distinct CDR3 sequences listed, about half are singletons. The sample originates from a study of blood T cells in healthy people across ages. The study's findings and limits: Estimated diversity that came from one million T cells was considered an underestimate.

The sequenced sample consisted of blood. The source of this sequence is a woman in her sixties or seventies in good health.

CDR3 DNA sequence: TGCGCCAGCAGCCCACTCGGGGGGCAGAACTACAATGAGCAGTTCTTC. Residues: CASSPLGGQNYNEQFF. The rearrangement links TRBV4-3 to TRBJ2-1; tentative D call: TRBD2 (7 bases). Germline CDR1 is LGHNA and CDR2 is YSLEER. The CDR3 runs 16 residues. V dropped 4 bases and J dropped 3 bases, with 16 bases sitting between them.